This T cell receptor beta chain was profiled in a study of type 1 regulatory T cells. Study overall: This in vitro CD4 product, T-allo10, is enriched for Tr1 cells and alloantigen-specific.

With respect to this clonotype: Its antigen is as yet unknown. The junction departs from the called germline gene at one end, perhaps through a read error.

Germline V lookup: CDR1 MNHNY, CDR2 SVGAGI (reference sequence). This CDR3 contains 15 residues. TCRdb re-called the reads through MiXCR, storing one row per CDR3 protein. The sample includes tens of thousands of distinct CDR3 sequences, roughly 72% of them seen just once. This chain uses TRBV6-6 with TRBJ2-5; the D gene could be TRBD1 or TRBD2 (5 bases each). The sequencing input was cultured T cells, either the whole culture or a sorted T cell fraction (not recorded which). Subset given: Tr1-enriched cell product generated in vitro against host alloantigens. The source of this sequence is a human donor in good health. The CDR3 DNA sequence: TGTGCCAGCAGTTACTCTCGGGGCCAGCAAGAGACTCAGTACTTC. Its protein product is CASSYSRGQQETQYF.